This TCR beta chain was observed in a study of CD8 T cells in ankylosing spondylitis. General study points: Researchers reportedly found disease-linked clones significantly enriched in matched ankylosing spondylitis synovial fluid. There was a TCR beta motif, made of eight highly homologous variants, that appeared characteristic of ankylosing spondylitis blood.

MiXCR, applied by TCRdb to the 5' RACE reads, yields one record per CDR3 protein. The sample has around 540,000 distinct CDR3 sequences, roughly 13% seen once; the top ten hold around 6.8%. The table lists this clonotype with a few counts. As yet, its antigen is unknown. The CDR3 contains 15 residues. V trimming: 4 bases; J trimming: 2 bases; junction bases outside the gene matches: 4. Germline V lookup: CDR1 KGHDR, CDR2 SFDVKD. The sample taken for sequencing was blood, either unsorted or a sorted T cell fraction (not recorded which). This chain connects TRBV24-1 to TRBJ1-1, with 9 bases aligning to TRBD1. The sequence was collected from a male donor with ankylosing spondylitis. The DNA for the CDR3 is TGTGCCACCAGTGACGCGGGACAGGGCAACACTGAAGCTTTCTTT. It encodes CATSDAGQGNTEAFF.